The next 15 T cell receptor beta chains were all read from a single sample in a study of OX40 agonist ivuxolimab in advanced cancers. The table came from immunoSEQ multiplex PCR; TCRdb's copy has only in-frame clones and leaves some out. The repertoire holds 60,000 to 75,000 clones, about four fifths seen once, with approximately 1.2% in the top ten. This material consisted of CD4+ or CD8+ T cells sorted from blood, taken in a trial of the OX40 agonist ivuxolimab. All receptors derive from an adult with an advanced solid tumor such as melanoma, head and neck, liver or kidney cancer.

The rearrangement links TRBV4-2 to TRBJ1-6, with D maybe TRBD1 (5 bases). CDR3 length equals 14 residues. V shed 4 bases and J shed 7 bases, with 11 bases lying between them. Germline V CDR1 and CDR2: LGHNA, YNFKEQ. CDR3 in amino acids: CASSPQGSNSPLHF. CDR3 coding DNA: TGTGCCAGCAGCCCGCAGGGTTCCAATTCACCCCTCCACTTT.

J is TRBJ1-2 and V is TRBV6-1, with TRBD1 matching over 7 bases. The V gene end was trimmed by 5 bases and the J gene end by 5 bases; junction bases not matched to a gene: 11. Per germline, CDR1 MNHNS and CDR2 SASEGT. This CDR3 region has 15 residues. The CDR3: CASSSTGQAFYGYTF. CDR3 nucleotide sequence: TGTGCCAGCAGTTCCACAGGACAGGCATTTTATGGCTACACCTTC.

This rearrangement joins TRBV5-1 to TRBJ1-1; D is perhaps TRBD1 (5 bases). The CDR3 has 14 residues. The ends were cut back, 7 bases at V and 4 bases at J, with 17 bases in the middle. Per the germline V gene, CDR1 is SGHRS and CDR2 is YFSETQ. The CDR3 coding sequence is TGCGCCAGCGGAACAGATGACGGGGGCACTGAAGCTTTCTTT. It yields the protein CASGTDDGGTEAFF.

The gene calls are TRBV15 and TRBJ1-5; weak D call: TRBD1 (5 bases). V was trimmed by 5 bases and J by 4 bases, leaving 12 bases between them. This CDR3 contains 14 residues. Germline lookup yields CDR1 LNHNV and CDR2 YYDKDF (reference sequence). This CDR3 is CATSGRERNQPQHF. In DNA, the CDR3 is TGTGCCACCAGCGGCAGGGAGCGAAATCAGCCCCAGCATTTT.

The V and J genes are TRBV7-9 and TRBJ2-5; the D gene is possibly TRBD1 (5 bases). Germline CDR1 is SEHNR and CDR2 is FQNEAQ (reference sequence). V lost 5 bases and J 11 bases, leaving 24 bases between the germline ends. The CDR3 runs to 15 residues. This CDR3 is CASSQSQALAVKQYF. The CDR3 DNA reads TGTGCCAGCAGCCAATCACAGGCGTTGGCCGTCAAACAGTACTTC. The full variable domain, completed using reference TRBV7-9 and TRBJ2-5, is DTGVSQNPRHKITKRGQNVTFRCDPISEHNRLYWYRQTLGQGPEFLTYFQNEAQLEKSRLLSDRFSAERPKGSFSTLEIQRTEQGDSAMYLCASSQSQALAVKQYFGPGTRLLVL.

The rearrangement joins TRBV7-2 to TRBJ2-2; D not certain. This CDR3 has 14 amino acids. Trimming took 5 bases from V and 1 from J, leaving 8 bases between them. Germline loops: CDR1 SGHTA, CDR2 FQGNSA. The CDR3 reads CASSPSGNTGELFF. The CDR3 bases are TGTGCCAGCAGCCCCTCCGGGAACACCGGGGAGCTGTTTTTT.

This clone occurred a few times. The chain uses TRBV7-3 and TRBJ1-6; D is possibly TRBD1 (5 bases). The CDR3 is 14 amino acids. V gave up 2 bases and J gave up 7 bases, with 9 bases separating them. Germline CDR1 SGHTA, CDR2 FQGTGA. DNA of the CDR3: TGTGCCAGCAGCTTAGAGGGACGGAATTCACCCCTCCACTTT. Translating it yields CASSLEGRNSPLHF.

V gene TRBV18 combines with J gene TRBJ2-7; TRBD1 is a possible D gene (6 bases). The CDR3 is 12 residues long. Germline CDR1 KGHSH, CDR2 LQKENI. With 6 bases removed from V and 4 bases from J, the gap between germline ends came to 10 bases. CDR3 region: CASSSTGYEQYF. CDR3 sequence (DNA): TGTGCCAGCTCTTCTACAGGGTACGAGCAGTACTTC.

The chain has TRBV7-9 and TRBJ1-6; D is unclear. The CDR3 totals 13 residues. V lost 7 bases and J 9 bases, leaving 13 bases between the germline ends. The germline V gene has CDR1 SEHNR and CDR2 FQNEAQ (reference sequence). In DNA form, the CDR3 reads TGTGCCAGCACGGGCCTGCCCGGTTCACCCCTCCACTTT. Translated, it gives CASTGLPGSPLHF.

The CDR3 protein is CASSSDRSNQPQHF. Written as DNA, the CDR3 is TGTGCCAGCAGCTCCGACCGTAGCAATCAGCCCCAGCATTTT. The chain has TRBV6-5 and TRBJ1-5, with no clear D. CDR3 size: 14 residues. Looked up from germline, CDR1 is MNHEY and CDR2 is SVGAGI. V lost 6 bases and J 0 bases, leaving 9 bases between the germline ends.

The rearrangement uses TRBV11-1 and TRBJ2-1; the D call may be TRBD1 or TRBD2 (6 bases each). The germline V gene has CDR1 SGHAT and CDR2 FQDESV (reference sequence). CDR3 length: 16 amino acids. Trimming left V 0 bases short and J 3 bases short, with 12 bases between. The CDR3 coding sequence is TGTGCCAGCAGCTTAGCAGGGGGGAGGTACTACAATGAGCAGTTCTTC. This codes for CASSLAGGRYYNEQFF.

This clone occurred once. The chain links TRBV7-9 to TRBJ2-2; no clear D. Germline-derived CDR1 and CDR2 are SEHNR and FQNEAQ (reference sequence). V lost 0 bases and J lost 7, with 6 bases in between. The length of the CDR3 is 13 residues. CDR3 sequence (DNA): TGTGCCAGCAGCTTAGCGACGAACGGGGAGCTGTTTTTT. This codes for CASSLATNGELFF.

The CDR3 here is CASSLVGNTIYF. In DNA, the CDR3 is TGTGCCAGCAGCTTGGTTGGAAACACCATATATTTT. This sequence joins TRBV5-5 and TRBJ1-3, with D unresolved. Trimming left V 0 bases short and J 3 bases short, with 1 base between. CDR3 size: 12 residues. CDR1 and CDR2 from the germline V gene are SGHKS and YYEKEE (reference sequence).

The gene calls are TRBV4-1 and TRBJ1-4; no definite D call. Trimming removed 2 bases at V and 7 bases at J, with 17 bases between. Germline V gives CDR1 MGHRA, CDR2 YSYEKL. This CDR3 has 16 amino acids. The CDR3 DNA reads TGCGCCAGCAGCCAAATCGATATGGGGTTGAGTGAAAAACTGTTTTTT. It specifies CASSQIDMGLSEKLFF.

The CDR3 reads CASSSMIRTGRNEQFF. For the CDR3, the DNA is TGTGCCAGTAGTTCCATGATCAGGACAGGGCGGAATGAGCAGTTCTTC. The chain has TRBV19 and TRBJ2-1, with TRBD1 matching over 8 bases. The CDR3 spans 16 residues. With 5 bases clipped from V and 7 bases from J, the junction kept 13 bases outside the gene matches. From germline, CDR1 is LNHDA and CDR2 SQIVND (reference sequence).